Here is one T cell receptor beta chain with its context. As yet, its antigen is unknown. TCRdb's copy holds only in-frame clones and misses some; the assay was immunoSEQ multiplex PCR. Here the sample spans roughly 88,000 clones, approximately 83% being singletons. This sample stems from a study of radiotherapy plus CTLA-4 blockade in lung cancer. The study, taken as a whole, reports: Reported findings show early blood T cell clone dynamics, with interferon-beta, best predicted response.

Germline V lookup: CDR1 MDHEN, CDR2 SYDVKM. Trimming removed 1 base at V and 6 bases at J, with 14 bases between. The length of the CDR3 is 15 residues. The gene calls are TRBV28 and TRBJ2-3; maybe TRBD2 (6 bases). The material sequenced was peripheral blood, taken from a patient treated with radiotherapy plus ipilimumab. This clonotype was obtained from a human donor with non-small cell lung cancer who had stable disease on radiotherapy plus ipilimumab. CDR3 sequence reads: CASSLFREYPDTQYF. In nucleotides, the CDR3 is TGTGCCAGCAGTTTATTCCGGGAGTACCCGGATACGCAGTATTTT.